This T cell receptor (beta chain) came from a study of blood T cells in healthy people across ages. Study-level findings and limits: Naive T cell percentage showed a strong correlation with the diversity of TCR beta.

The individuals who served as donors were healthy Caucasians living in Russia, aged about 6 to 100. The second PCR ran about 6 to 12 cycles with a sample-barcoded 5' primer and J-beta primers. A template-switch adaptor containing 12 random nucleotides labeled each cDNA molecule. TCRdb reanalysed the 5' RACE reads using MiXCR and keeps one entry per CDR3 protein. The table lists 650,000 to 1,000,000 distinct CDR3 sequences, 35% to 60% of them singletons. This clonotype has just a few counts. The antigen remains undetermined. From germline, CDR1 is SGHRS and CDR2 YFSETQ. There are 16 residues in the CDR3. The V end was cut by 0 bases, the J end by 0 bases, with 12 bases between.

Sample: blood. The clonotype originates from an older man in good health. The V call is TRBV5-1, the J call TRBJ1-1, with a tentative D call TRBD1 (6 bases). CDR3 DNA sequence: TGCGCCAGCAGCTTGGATCCCACAGGGATGAACACTGAAGCTTTCTTT. It yields the protein CASSLDPTGMNTEAFF.